This TCR beta chain is drawn from a study of technical replicates of blood from several donors. With V trimmed by 0 bases and J by 5 bases, 11 bases remained unmatched. The CDR3 covers 16 residues. CDR1 is SGDLS and CDR2 is YYNGEE in the germline V gene. The table came from immunoSEQ multiplex PCR; TCRdb's copy has only in-frame clones and leaves some out. The sample lists tens of thousands of clones, roughly 94% occurring once. This clonotype was obtained from a human donor in good health. V usage is TRBV9 and J usage is TRBJ2-7, with TRBD1 matching 7 bases. Sequenced input: T cells isolated from PBMCs. The CDR3 DNA is TGTGCCAGCAGCGTAGGAGACAGGGTCTCTTCCGACGAGCAGTACTTC. Protein sequence: CASSVGDRVSSDEQYF. The complete variable domain, with remaining parts taken from reference TRBV9 and TRBJ2-7, reads DSGVTQTPKHLITATGQRVTLRCSPRSGDLSVYWYQQSLDQGLQFLIQYYNGEERAKGNILERFSAQQFPDLHSELNLSSLELGDSALYFCASSVGDRVSSDEQYFGPGTRLTVT.